This TCR beta chain is drawn from a study of T cell repertoires in cytomegalovirus infection (dated by TCRdb to between 2017 and 2020). Regarding the study in general: Donor HLA type was relevant to the analysis, as public TCR beta signatures indicated carriage of CMV infection together with the matching HLA type.

The junction carries 12 bases between V and J, which are trimmed by 1 base and 3 bases respectively. The germline V gene gives CDR1 as SGHVS and CDR2 as FNYEAQ. From cysteine to phenylalanine, the CDR3 is 16 amino acids long. The read is trimmed to its CDR3 DNA, 48 bases read in frame from base 1. The study at large found these results: Carriers of CMV infection plus the relevant HLA type were discriminated by the cumulative frequency of public TCR beta family members in the study cohort and in an independent roughly 400-donor cohort. In the ex vivo response, HLA-C-restricted CMV-specific TCR beta clonotypes were dominant, and in two of eight donors the single most frequent clonotype came from this HLA-C-restricted group.

This clonotype came up many times. Its antigen is not yet known. The sample holds no much larger clone one base away, and base qualities are not on file. Instrument on record: Illumina HiSeq 1500. TCRdb passed the public sequencing reads through fastp at Q25 and MiXCR, retaining productive beta sequences. Entries that share a CDR3 protein sequence are merged under the most common genes and DNA. Across this sample there are about 200,000 distinct CDR3 sequences, with about a tenth seen only once. The ten largest clones represent about 4.6% of the sample. Sequencing input: PBMCs. The V and J genes are TRBV7-6 and TRBJ2-2; the D segment is perhaps TRBD1 or TRBD2, each sharing 5 matched bases. The sequence derives from a human donor in good health (CMV status not recorded). Some clones in this sample may be carry-over from other donors' samples. The CDR3 loop reads CASSLEGRADTGELFF. Here is the DNA: TGTGCCAGCAGCTTAGAGGGGCGGGCGGACACCGGGGAGCTGTTTTTT.